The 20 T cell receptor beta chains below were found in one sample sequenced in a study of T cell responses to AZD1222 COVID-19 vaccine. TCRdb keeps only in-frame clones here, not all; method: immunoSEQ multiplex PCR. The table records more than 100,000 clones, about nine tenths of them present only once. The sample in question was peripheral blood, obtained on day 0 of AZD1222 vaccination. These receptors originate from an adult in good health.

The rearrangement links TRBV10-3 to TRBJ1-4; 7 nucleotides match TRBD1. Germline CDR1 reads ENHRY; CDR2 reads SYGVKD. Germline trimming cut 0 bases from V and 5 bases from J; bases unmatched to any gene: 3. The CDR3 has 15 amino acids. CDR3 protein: CAISESTGTNEKLFF. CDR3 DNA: TGTGCCATCAGTGAGTCGACAGGGACCAATGAAAAACTGTTTTTT.

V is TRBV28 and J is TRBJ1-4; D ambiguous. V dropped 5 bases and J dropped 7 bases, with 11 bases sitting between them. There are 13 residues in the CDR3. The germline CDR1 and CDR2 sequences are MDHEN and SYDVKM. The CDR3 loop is CASSLGRSEKLFF. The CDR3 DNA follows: TGTGCCAGCAGTCTGGGGAGAAGTGAAAAACTGTTTTTT. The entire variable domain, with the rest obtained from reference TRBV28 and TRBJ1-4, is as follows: DVKVTQSSRYLVKRTGEKVFLECVQDMDHENMFWYRQDPGLGLRLIYFSYDVKMKEKGDIPEGYSVSREKKERFSLILESASTNQTSMYLCASSLGRSEKLFFGSGTQLSVL.

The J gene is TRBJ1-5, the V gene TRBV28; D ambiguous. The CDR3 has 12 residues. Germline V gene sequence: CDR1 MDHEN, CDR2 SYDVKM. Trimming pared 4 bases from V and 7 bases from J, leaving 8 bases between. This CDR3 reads CASSWAGQPQHF. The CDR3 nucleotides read TGTGCCAGCAGTTGGGCGGGGCAGCCCCAGCATTTT. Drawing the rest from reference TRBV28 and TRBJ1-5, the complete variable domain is DVKVTQSSRYLVKRTGEKVFLECVQDMDHENMFWYRQDPGLGLRLIYFSYDVKMKEKGDIPEGYSVSREKKERFSLILESASTNQTSMYLCASSWAGQPQHFGDGTRLSIL.

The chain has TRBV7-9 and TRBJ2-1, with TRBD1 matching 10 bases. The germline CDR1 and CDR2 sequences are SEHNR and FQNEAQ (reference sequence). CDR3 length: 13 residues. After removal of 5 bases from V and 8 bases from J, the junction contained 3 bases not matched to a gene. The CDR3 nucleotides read TGTGCCAGCAGCCGACAGGGGGCGGATGAGCAGTTCTTC. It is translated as CASSRQGADEQFF.

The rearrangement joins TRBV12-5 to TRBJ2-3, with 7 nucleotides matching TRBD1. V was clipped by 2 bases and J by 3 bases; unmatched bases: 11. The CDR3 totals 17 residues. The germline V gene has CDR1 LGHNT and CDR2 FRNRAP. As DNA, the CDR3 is TGTGCTAGTGGTTTGCCCCCGACAGGGCCAGGAACAGATACGCAGTATTTT. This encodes CASGLPPTGPGTDTQYF.

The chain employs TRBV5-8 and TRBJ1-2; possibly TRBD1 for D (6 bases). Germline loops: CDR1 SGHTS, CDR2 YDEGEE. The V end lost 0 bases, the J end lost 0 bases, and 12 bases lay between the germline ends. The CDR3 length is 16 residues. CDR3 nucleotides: TGTGCCAGCAGCTTGGAACAGGGACGAGCTAACTATGGCTACACCTTC. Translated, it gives CASSLEQGRANYGYTF.

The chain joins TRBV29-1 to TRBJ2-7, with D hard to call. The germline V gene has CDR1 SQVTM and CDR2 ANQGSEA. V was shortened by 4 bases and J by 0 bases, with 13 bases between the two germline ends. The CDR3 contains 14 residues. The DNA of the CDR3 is TGCAGCGTTGCCCCGCAGTTCCCCTCCTACGAGCAGTACTTC. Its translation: CSVAPQFPSYEQYF.

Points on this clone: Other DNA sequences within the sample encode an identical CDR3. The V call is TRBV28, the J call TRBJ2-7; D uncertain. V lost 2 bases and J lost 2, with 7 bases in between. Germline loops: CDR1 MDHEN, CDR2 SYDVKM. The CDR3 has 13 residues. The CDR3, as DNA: TGTGCCAGCAGTTTACCCGTACCCTACGAGCAGTACTTC. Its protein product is CASSLPVPYEQYF.

This CDR3 is CASSYKTKLFF. The CDR3 nucleotides are TGTGCCAGCAGTTACAAAACCAAACTGTTTTTT. The chain couples TRBV6-9 to TRBJ1-4, with D unresolved. Trimming stripped 3 bases from V and 11 bases from J, with 7 bases between. Germline CDR1 is MNHGY and CDR2 is SVAAGI. CDR3 length: 11 residues.

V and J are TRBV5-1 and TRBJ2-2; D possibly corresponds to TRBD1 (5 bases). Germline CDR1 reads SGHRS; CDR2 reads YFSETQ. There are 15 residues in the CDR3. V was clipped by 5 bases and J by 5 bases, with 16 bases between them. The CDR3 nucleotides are TGCGCCAGCAGAGGGGCCCTTGTACGGACCGGGGAGCTGTTTTTT. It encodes CASRGALVRTGELFF.

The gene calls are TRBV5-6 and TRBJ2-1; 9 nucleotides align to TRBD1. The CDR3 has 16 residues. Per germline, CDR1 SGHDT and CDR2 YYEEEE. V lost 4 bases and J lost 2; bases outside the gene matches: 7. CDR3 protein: CASSLGTGSPYNEQFF. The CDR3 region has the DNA TGTGCCAGCAGCCTTGGGACAGGGAGCCCCTACAATGAGCAGTTCTTC.

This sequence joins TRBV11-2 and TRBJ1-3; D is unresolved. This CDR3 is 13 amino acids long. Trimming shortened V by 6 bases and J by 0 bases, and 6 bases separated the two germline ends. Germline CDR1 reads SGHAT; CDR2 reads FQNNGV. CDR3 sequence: CASRRISGNTIYF. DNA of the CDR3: TGTGCCAGCAGGAGAATCTCTGGAAACACCATATATTTT. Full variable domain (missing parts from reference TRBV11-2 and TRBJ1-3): EAGVAQSPRYKIIEKRQSVAFWCNPISGHATLYWYQQILGQGPKLLIQFQNNGVVDDSQLPKDRFSAERLKGVDSTLKIQPAKLEDSAVYLCASRRISGNTIYFGEGSWLTVV.

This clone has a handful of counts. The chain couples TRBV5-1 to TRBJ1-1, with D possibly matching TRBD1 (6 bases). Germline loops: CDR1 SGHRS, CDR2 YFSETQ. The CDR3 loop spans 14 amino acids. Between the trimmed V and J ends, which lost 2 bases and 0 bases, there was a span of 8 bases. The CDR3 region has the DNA TGCGCCAGCAGCTTCGGGGGGCTGAACACTGAAGCTTTCTTT. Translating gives CASSFGGLNTEAFF.

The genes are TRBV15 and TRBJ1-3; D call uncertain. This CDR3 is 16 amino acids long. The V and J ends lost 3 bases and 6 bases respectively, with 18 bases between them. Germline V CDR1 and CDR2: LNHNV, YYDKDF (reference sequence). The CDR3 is CATSSLVDAAANTIYF. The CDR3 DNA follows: TGTGCCACCAGCAGTCTGGTGGACGCGGCGGCAAACACCATATATTTT.

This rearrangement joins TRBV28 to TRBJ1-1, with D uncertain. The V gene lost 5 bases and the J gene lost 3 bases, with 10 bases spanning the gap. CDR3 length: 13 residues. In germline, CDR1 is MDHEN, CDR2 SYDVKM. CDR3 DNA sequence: TGTGCCAGCAGTCCAACAATCTACACTGAAGCTTTCTTT. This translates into CASSPTIYTEAFF.

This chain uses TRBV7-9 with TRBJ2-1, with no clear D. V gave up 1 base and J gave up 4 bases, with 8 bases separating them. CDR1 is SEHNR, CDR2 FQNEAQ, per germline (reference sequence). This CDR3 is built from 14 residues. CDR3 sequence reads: CASSLVSQYNEQFF. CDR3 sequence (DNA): TGTGCCAGCAGCTTAGTTAGCCAATACAATGAGCAGTTCTTC.

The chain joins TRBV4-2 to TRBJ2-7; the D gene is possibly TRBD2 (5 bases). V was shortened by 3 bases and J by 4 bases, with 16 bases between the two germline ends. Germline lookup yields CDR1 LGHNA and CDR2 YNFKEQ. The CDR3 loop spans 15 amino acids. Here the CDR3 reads CASSHDYPTAYEQYF. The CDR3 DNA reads TGTGCCAGCAGCCACGACTACCCAACCGCGTACGAGCAGTACTTC.

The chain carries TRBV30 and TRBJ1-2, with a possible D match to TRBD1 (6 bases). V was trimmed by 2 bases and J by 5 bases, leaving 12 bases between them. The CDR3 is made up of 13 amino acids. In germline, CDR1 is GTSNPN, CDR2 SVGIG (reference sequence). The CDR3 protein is CAWSLGQGYGYTF. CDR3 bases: TGTGCCTGGAGTTTAGGCCAGGGGTATGGCTACACCTTC.

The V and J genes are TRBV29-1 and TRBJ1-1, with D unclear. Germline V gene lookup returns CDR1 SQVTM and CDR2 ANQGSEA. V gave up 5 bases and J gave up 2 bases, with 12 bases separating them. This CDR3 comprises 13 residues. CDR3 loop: CSVMRRINTEAFF. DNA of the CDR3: TGCAGCGTTATGAGAAGAATAAACACTGAAGCTTTCTTT.

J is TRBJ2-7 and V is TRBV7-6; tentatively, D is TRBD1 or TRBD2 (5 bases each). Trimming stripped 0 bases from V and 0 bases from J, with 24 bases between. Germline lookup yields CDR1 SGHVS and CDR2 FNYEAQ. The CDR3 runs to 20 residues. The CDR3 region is CASSLAVESRGRASSYEQYF. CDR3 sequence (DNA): TGTGCCAGCAGCTTAGCGGTAGAAAGTCGGGGCAGGGCTAGCTCCTACGAGCAGTACTTC. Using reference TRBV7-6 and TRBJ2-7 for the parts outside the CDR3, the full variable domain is GAGVSQSPRYKVTKRGQDVALRCDPISGHVSLYWYRQALGQGPEFLTYFNYEAQQDKSGLPNDRFSAERPEGSISTLTIQRTEQRDSAMYRCASSLAVESRGRASSYEQYFGPGTRLTVT.